This entry lists 3 T cell receptor beta chains sequenced from one sample in a study of human T cells and chemical hapten exposure. Time point denoted: patch test 1, 2 weeks after DPC sensitization. Documented treatment: therapeutic diphenylcyclopropenone sensitization with weekly scalp DPC. TCRdb independently ran MiXCR on the RACE reads; one entry per CDR3 protein. This table holds a few hundred thousand distinct CDR3 sequences, 4.8% found once. The sequences come from whole blood, collected in connection with sensitization to the hapten diphenylcyclopropenone (DPC). The receptors were sampled from a woman aged 50 to 65 with alopecia areata. Some clones in this sample may be carry-over from other donors' samples.

The gene calls are TRBV5-1 and TRBJ2-5, with 10 bases that match TRBD2. This CDR3 has 15 amino acids. Per the germline V gene, CDR1 is SGHRS and CDR2 is YFSETQ. Unmatched junction bases numbered 5, after V lost 0 bases and J lost 6 bases. This CDR3 is CASSLEAGGPQTQYF. In DNA, the CDR3 is TGCGCCAGCAGCTTGGAAGCGGGGGGGCCCCAGACCCAGTACTTC. Looking up the rest from reference TRBV5-1 and TRBJ2-5 gives the full variable domain: KAGVTQTPRYLIKTRGQQVTLSCSPISGHRSVSWYQQTPGQGLQFLFEYFSETQRNKGNFPGRFSGRQFSNSRSEMNVSTLELGDSALYLCASSLEAGGPQTQYFGPGTRLLVL.

This clonotype was observed many times. The rearrangement uses TRBV6-6 and TRBJ1-1, with no clear D. Looked up from germline, CDR1 is MNHNY and CDR2 is SVGAGI (reference sequence). The CDR3 has 15 residues. The V end was cut by 3 bases, the J end by 2 bases, with 13 bases between. The CDR3 region is CASSYVGGTNTEAFF. CDR3 DNA: TGTGCCAGCAGTTATGTGGGCGGCACAAACACTGAAGCTTTCTTT.

This clonotype was counted ten times or more. J is TRBJ2-7 and V is TRBV5-1, with TRBD1 matching over 7 bases. The CDR3 contains 14 residues. Germline CDR1 is SGHRS and CDR2 is YFSETQ. Unmatched junction bases numbered 4, after V lost 0 bases and J lost 4 bases. Written as DNA, the CDR3 is TGCGCCAGCAGCTTGGGGGACAGAACGTACGAGCAGTACTTC. Translation gives CASSLGDRTYEQYF. Full variable domain (rest looked up from reference TRBV5-1 and TRBJ2-7): KAGVTQTPRYLIKTRGQQVTLSCSPISGHRSVSWYQQTPGQGLQFLFEYFSETQRNKGNFPGRFSGRQFSNSRSEMNVSTLELGDSALYLCASSLGDRTYEQYFGPGTRLTVT.